This passage covers 23 T cell receptor beta chains from one sample sequenced in a study of identical twins. TCRdb re-called the 5' RACE reads with MiXCR, one entry per CDR3 protein. Of approximately 300,000 distinct CDR3 sequences listed, roughly 9.8% are singletons. These same records also appear under a second study, on yellow fever vaccine responses in identical twins.

Sequencing used CD8+ T cells sorted from blood. These receptor sequences come from a woman younger than 35 in good health.

This clonotype was observed a handful of times. This sequence joins TRBV20-1 and TRBJ2-6; no definite D call. This CDR3 has 18 amino acids. V lost 3 bases to trimming and J lost 0 bases, with 18 bases between them. Germline V CDR1 and CDR2: DFQATT, SNEGSKA (reference sequence). The CDR3 is CSARHSPDTHSGANVLTF. Here the CDR3 DNA reads TGCAGTGCTAGGCACTCCCCAGACACCCACTCTGGGGCCAACGTCCTGACTTTC.

A word on this clonotype: A read error is possible here, since a much larger clone lies one base away. This chain connects TRBV6-1 to TRBJ2-7, with unresolved D. With 4 bases removed from V and 0 bases from J, the gap between germline ends came to 7 bases. CDR1 is MNHNS and CDR2 is SASEGT in the germline V gene. The CDR3 is 13 residues long. This CDR3 is CASSGRSSYEQYF. The CDR3 DNA reads TGTGCCAGCAGTGGACGGAGCTCCTACGAGCAGTACTTC.

Ten or more counts support this clonotype. This chain connects TRBV12-3 or TRBV12-4 to TRBJ1-6, with 9 nucleotides matching TRBD1. This CDR3 comprises 14 residues. V lost 5 bases, J lost 9 bases, and 5 bases stayed unmatched. CDR3 residues: CASSEGQGGSPLHF. The CDR3, as DNA: TGTGCCAGCAGTGAGGGACAGGGAGGTTCACCCCTCCACTTT.

In its sample, this clonotype was seen a few times. V and J are TRBV15 and TRBJ2-1; TRBD1 matches 7 bases. The V gene's germline CDR1 is LNHNV and CDR2 YYDKDF (reference sequence). Losses at the gene ends were 4 bases for V and 1 base for J; bases not matched to a gene: 1. There are 14 residues in the CDR3. CDR3 in amino acids: CATSIRGSYNEQFF. The CDR3 DNA is TGTGCCACCAGCATCAGGGGGTCCTACAATGAGCAGTTCTTC.

This chain uses TRBV9 with TRBJ1-2; TRBD1 is a possible D gene (5 bases). Between the trimmed V and J ends, which lost 3 bases and 6 bases, there was a span of 12 bases. The CDR3 contains 13 residues. Per germline, CDR1 SGDLS and CDR2 YYNGEE. The CDR3 protein is CASSAFRGDGYTF. CDR3 DNA sequence: TGTGCCAGCAGCGCCTTTAGGGGAGATGGCTACACCTTC.

This clonotype was seen repeatedly, ten times or more. This chain joins TRBV7-8 and TRBJ2-1; D possibly matches TRBD1 or TRBD2 (6 bases each). This CDR3 contains 15 residues. V dropped 1 base and J dropped 6 bases, with 13 bases sitting between them. In germline, CDR1 is SGHVS, CDR2 FQNEAQ. The CDR3 spells CASSLGGGLGNEQFF. The DNA of the CDR3 is TGTGCCAGCAGCTTAGGAGGGGGACTCGGCAATGAGCAGTTCTTC.

This clonotype appeared a few times. V is TRBV6-6 and J is TRBJ2-7; no reliable D call. Germline CDR1 reads MNHNY; CDR2 reads SVGAGI (reference sequence). Trimming took off 6 bases at V and 3 bases at J, with 12 bases between the two ends. The CDR3 totals 13 residues. CDR3 bases: TGTGCCAGCAGATCTGGCTCGGGCTACGAGCAGTACTTC. It translates to CASRSGSGYEQYF.

This chain connects TRBV6-1 to TRBJ2-1, with 12 positions matching TRBD2. Per the germline V gene, CDR1 is MNHNS and CDR2 is SASEGT. V lost 6 bases and J lost 7; bases outside the gene matches: 4. The CDR3 is 14 amino acids. The DNA for the CDR3 is TGTGCCAGCAGAGGACTAGCGGGGAGAAATGAGCAGTTCTTC. As protein: CASRGLAGRNEQFF.

In its sample, this clonotype was seen a few times. The chain joins TRBV28 to TRBJ2-2; a weak D match, TRBD1 (6 bases). The V end was cut by 7 bases, the J end by 4 bases, with 19 bases between. CDR1 is MDHEN, CDR2 SYDVKM, per germline. The CDR3 length is 16 residues. CDR3 protein: CASNLRDMMRTGELFF. The DNA of the CDR3 is TGTGCCAGCAACCTCCGGGACATGATGCGCACCGGGGAGCTGTTTTTT.

V and J are TRBV20-1 and TRBJ2-3, with D perhaps given as TRBD1 or TRBD2 (6 bases each). The CDR3 consists of 16 residues. Germline-derived CDR1 and CDR2 are DFQATT and SNEGSKA (reference sequence). V shed 4 bases and J shed 4 bases, with 21 bases lying between them. Here the CDR3 DNA reads TGCAGTGCTAAAACGGGGGCTAGCGCCTTCGCAGATACGCAGTATTTT. It is translated as CSAKTGASAFADTQYF.

This clonotype showed up just a few times. The chain links TRBV20-1 to TRBJ2-7; 7 positions match TRBD2. V shed 2 bases, J shed 2 bases, and the junction held 3 bases outside the gene matches. CDR3 length: 13 amino acids. Germline-derived CDR1 and CDR2 are DFQATT and SNEGSKA (reference sequence). The DNA for the CDR3 is TGCAGTGCTAGAACTAGCGCAACCTACGAGCAGTACTTC. It yields the protein CSARTSATYEQYF.

The sample holds many counts of this clonotype. This chain links TRBV12-3 or TRBV12-4 with TRBJ2-7, with a tentative D call TRBD2 (7 bases). CDR3 size: 12 residues. V dropped 5 bases and J dropped 6 bases, with 11 bases sitting between them. The CDR3 region is CASSEGGVEQYF. CDR3 in DNA: TGTGCCAGCAGTGAAGGGGGGGTCGAGCAGTACTTC.

CDR3 sequence reads: CSVEREILGYTF. In DNA form, the CDR3 reads TGCAGCGTTGAGAGGGAAATACTTGGCTACACCTTC. This chain joins TRBV29-1 and TRBJ1-2, with D unclear. The ends were cut back, 3 bases at V and 7 bases at J, with 12 bases in the middle. This CDR3 contains 12 residues. In germline, CDR1 is SQVTM, CDR2 ANQGSEA.

In this sample, this clonotype turned up many times. The CDR3 spells CASSLAGQHYEQYF. The CDR3 bases are TGTGCCAGCAGCTTAGCCGGGCAACACTACGAGCAGTACTTC. V usage is TRBV7-9 and J usage is TRBJ2-7; D is unclear. Germline V gene data show CDR1 as SEHNR and CDR2 as FQNEAQ (reference sequence). The ends were cut back, 0 bases at V and 3 bases at J, with 9 bases in the middle. The length of the CDR3 is 14 residues.

The sample holds many counts of this clonotype. V usage is TRBV6-5 and J usage is TRBJ2-3, with unresolved D. The germline CDR1 and CDR2 sequences are MNHEY and SVGAGI. Trimming left V 3 bases short and J 3 bases short, with 13 bases between. The CDR3 extends over 15 amino acids. The CDR3 nucleotides are TGTGCCAGCAGTTATACACAAAGCCGTACAGATACGCAGTATTTT. Its translation: CASSYTQSRTDTQYF.

The V call is TRBV5-6, the J call TRBJ2-2; D is perhaps TRBD2 (7 bases). The V gene lost 5 bases and the J gene lost 5 bases, with 13 bases spanning the gap. This CDR3 has 14 amino acids. In germline, CDR1 is SGHDT, CDR2 YYEEEE. Here the CDR3 DNA reads TGTGCCAGCAGTCATCGGGGGGCGACCGGGGAGCTGTTTTTT. Its translation: CASSHRGATGELFF. Supplemented by reference TRBV5-6 and TRBJ2-2, the full variable domain reads DAGVTQSPTHLIKTRGQQVTLRCSPKSGHDTVSWYQQALGQGPQFIFQYYEEEERQRGNFPDRFSGHQFPNYSSELNVNALLLGDSALYLCASSHRGATGELFFGEGSRLTVL.

Ten or more counts support this clonotype. This chain links TRBV4-3 with TRBJ2-1, with 8 bases lining up with TRBD2. Germline V gene data show CDR1 as LGHNA and CDR2 as YSLEER. The CDR3 contains 15 residues. With V trimmed by 1 base and J by 6 bases, 5 bases remained unmatched. CDR3 sequence reads: CASSQAKRELNEQFF. The CDR3 nucleotides read TGCGCCAGCAGCCAAGCTAAGCGGGAGCTCAATGAGCAGTTCTTC.

This clonotype was observed many times. CDR3 region: CASRPMGYNEQFF. CDR3 nucleotide sequence: TGTGCCAGCAGGCCCATGGGTTACAATGAGCAGTTCTTC. The J gene is TRBJ2-1, the V gene TRBV6-1; D ambiguous. The germline V gene has CDR1 MNHNS and CDR2 SASEGT. This CDR3 is built from 13 residues. Trimming took off 6 bases at V and 4 bases at J, with 10 bases between the two ends.

This clonotype turned up a few times. The CDR3: CASSLATLGMVKDTQYF. DNA of the CDR3: TGTGCCAGCAGCTTGGCCACCCTTGGAATGGTGAAAGATACGCAGTATTTT. This chain links TRBV5-6 with TRBJ2-3; D is unresolved. This CDR3 is built from 17 residues. CDR1 and CDR2 (germline): SGHDT, YYEEEE. The V gene lost 0 bases and the J gene lost 5 bases, with 19 bases spanning the gap.

V usage is TRBV20-1 and J usage is TRBJ2-7; D is uncertain. Trimming cost V 6 bases and J 1 base, with 16 bases left between them. From germline, CDR1 is DFQATT and CDR2 SNEGSKA (reference sequence). The CDR3 covers 14 residues. CDR3 nucleotide sequence: TGCAGTGCCGGGCCGGACGACGGGTCCTACGAGCAGTACTTC. Encoded protein: CSAGPDDGSYEQYF.

This clonotype occurred many times. The chain has TRBV7-9 and TRBJ2-2; no definite D call. Trimming removed 5 bases from V and 3 bases from J, with 4 bases in between. This CDR3 region has 12 residues. The germline V gene encodes CDR1 SEHNR and CDR2 FQNEAQ (reference sequence). For the CDR3, the DNA is TGTGCCAGCAGCACCTACACCGGGGAGCTGTTTTTT. Protein sequence: CASSTYTGELFF.

The table lists this clonotype with many counts. The V gene is TRBV29-1, the J gene TRBJ2-5, with D maybe TRBD2 (5 bases). V gave up 7 bases and J gave up 2 bases, with 11 bases separating them. This CDR3 is 12 amino acids long. Per the germline V gene, CDR1 is SQVTM and CDR2 is ANQGSEA. CDR3: CSAYGDQETQYF. The CDR3 DNA reads TGCAGCGCGTACGGGGATCAAGAGACCCAGTACTTC.

There are many counts of this clonotype. This chain joins TRBV5-1 and TRBJ2-1, with 7 bases that match TRBD2. There are 17 residues in the CDR3. V lost 7 bases to trimming and J lost 2 bases; unmatched junction nucleotides: 15. From germline, CDR1 is SGHRS and CDR2 YFSETQ. DNA for the CDR3: TGCGCCAGCTCAGTGGGGGGATTAGCGGGTACCTACAATGAGCAGTTCTTC. This encodes CASSVGGLAGTYNEQFF.